This T cell receptor (beta chain) emerged from a study of T cell changes during pregnancy in multiple sclerosis (dated by TCRdb to between 2017 and 2020). The study in broad terms: The study examined how the T cell repertoire changed over the course of pregnancy in women with multiple sclerosis.

The method was the immunoSEQ multiplex PCR assay. TCRdb obtained this table from immuneACCESS and retained in-frame rearrangements with V and J assigned. These tables miss some clones; where compared with another copy, unresolved V genes account for less than half of the shortfall, and the remainder is unexplained. In all, the sample holds tens of thousands of clones, and 80% to 95% of those were seen once. Around 0.7% of the sample is in the top ten clones. Details on this clone: The antigen it recognizes is unknown. Nothing much larger sits one base from this clone, and base qualities are not available.

The CDR3 sequence holds 14 residues, the cysteine and phenylalanine included. The read is trimmed to its CDR3 DNA, 42 bases read in frame from base 1. V has 4 bases trimmed and J has 4 bases trimmed; junction bases matching no gene number 7. The CDR1 and CDR2 encoded by the germline V gene are MNHEY and SVGAGI. The sequence was collected from a female donor with multiple sclerosis, enrolled in a pregnancy study. The sequences come from CD4+ T cells from peripheral blood mononuclear cells, collected before pregnancy. Here the chain combines TRBV6-5 and TRBJ2-7, and TRBD1 matches 7 of the central bases. The CDR3 is CASSFRQGSYEQYF. The DNA is as follows: TGTGCCAGCAGTTTCCGACAGGGATCTTACGAGCAGTACTTC.